A single sample is the source of the 2 T cell receptor beta chains below, sequenced in a study of radiation and T cells in renal cell carcinoma. Time point defined: blood 4 weeks post-SBRT, at nephrectomy. Treatment denoted: 15 Gy SBRT to primary tumor, nephrectomy 4 weeks later. Produced via immunoSEQ multiplex PCR; TCRdb's table is partial and in-frame only. This table has some 44,000 clones, 82% appearing once. Sequenced material: blood, taken from a patient whose treatment included radiotherapy and nephrectomy. The source is a woman in her 70s with renal cell carcinoma.

This sequence joins TRBV6-4 and TRBJ2-1, with 7 bases aligning to TRBD1. Germline-derived CDR1 and CDR2 are MRHNA and SNTAGT. The CDR3 is made up of 13 amino acids. Unmatched junction bases numbered 8, after V lost 5 bases and J lost 10 bases. In DNA, the CDR3 is TGTGCCAGCAGTCCACAAAGGGGGCGAGAGCAGTTCTTC. Its translation is CASSPQRGREQFF.

The chain carries TRBV2 and TRBJ2-5; 11 bases agree with TRBD1. V gave up 6 bases and J gave up 4 bases; unmatched junction bases: 4. The CDR3 has 14 amino acids. The germline CDR1 and CDR2 sequences are SNHLY and FYNNEI. The CDR3 DNA reads as TGTGCCAGCAGGCGGACAGGGGGCATAGAGACCCAGTACTTC. As protein: CASRRTGGIETQYF.